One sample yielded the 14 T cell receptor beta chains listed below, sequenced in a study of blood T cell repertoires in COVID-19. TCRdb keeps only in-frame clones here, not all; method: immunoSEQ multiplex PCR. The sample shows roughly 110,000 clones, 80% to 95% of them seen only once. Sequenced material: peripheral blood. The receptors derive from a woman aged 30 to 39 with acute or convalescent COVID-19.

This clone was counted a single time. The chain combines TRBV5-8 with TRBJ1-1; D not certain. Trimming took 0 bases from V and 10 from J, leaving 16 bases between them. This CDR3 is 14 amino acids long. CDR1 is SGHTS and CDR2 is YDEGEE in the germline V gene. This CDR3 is CASSLAFTGLVAFF. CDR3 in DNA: TGTGCCAGCAGCTTGGCCTTCACGGGTTTAGTAGCTTTCTTT.

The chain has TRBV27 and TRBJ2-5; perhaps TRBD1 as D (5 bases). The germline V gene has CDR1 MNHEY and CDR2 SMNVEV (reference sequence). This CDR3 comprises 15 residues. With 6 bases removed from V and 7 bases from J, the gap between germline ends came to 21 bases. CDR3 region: CASSPTGPRVATQYF. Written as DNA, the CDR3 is TGTGCCAGCAGCCCCACAGGCCCCCGGGTTGCGACCCAGTACTTC.

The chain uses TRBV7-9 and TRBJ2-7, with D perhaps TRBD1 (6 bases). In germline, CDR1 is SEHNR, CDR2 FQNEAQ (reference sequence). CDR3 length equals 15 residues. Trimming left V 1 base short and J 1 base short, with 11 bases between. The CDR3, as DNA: TGTGCCAGCAGCTTAGGGGGGCACAGATCCTACGAGCAGTACTTC. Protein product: CASSLGGHRSYEQYF.

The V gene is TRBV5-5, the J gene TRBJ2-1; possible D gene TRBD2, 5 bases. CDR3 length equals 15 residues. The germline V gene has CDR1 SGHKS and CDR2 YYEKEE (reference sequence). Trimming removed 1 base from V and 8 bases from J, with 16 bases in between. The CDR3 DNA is TGTGCCAGCAGCTTGAGAGGGCTAGTGAACGATGAGCAGTTCTTC. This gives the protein CASSLRGLVNDEQFF.

The CDR3 region is CASSHRALNTEAFF. In DNA form, the CDR3 reads TGTGCCAGTAGTCACAGGGCTTTGAACACTGAAGCTTTCTTT. This chain connects TRBV19 to TRBJ1-1; D possibly corresponds to TRBD1 (6 bases). V shed 5 bases and J shed 0 bases, with 10 bases lying between them. This CDR3 is built from 14 residues. Germline loops: CDR1 LNHDA, CDR2 SQIVND (reference sequence).

The CDR3 region is CATSRDMSGVGNQPQHF. CDR3 nucleotide sequence: TGTGCCACCAGCAGAGATATGAGCGGGGTAGGCAATCAGCCCCAGCATTTT. The chain recombines TRBV15 with TRBJ1-5; D gene uncertain. Trimming stripped 0 bases from V and 2 bases from J, with 14 bases between. CDR1 and CDR2 (germline): LNHNV, YYDKDF (reference sequence). CDR3 length: 17 residues.

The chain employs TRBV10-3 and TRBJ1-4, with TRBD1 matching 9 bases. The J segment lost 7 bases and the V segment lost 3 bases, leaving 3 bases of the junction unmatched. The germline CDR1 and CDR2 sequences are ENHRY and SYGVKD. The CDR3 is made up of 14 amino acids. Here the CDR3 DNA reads TGTGCCATCAGTGACTCGGACAGGGGTGAAAAACTGTTTTTT. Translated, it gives CAISDSDRGEKLFF.

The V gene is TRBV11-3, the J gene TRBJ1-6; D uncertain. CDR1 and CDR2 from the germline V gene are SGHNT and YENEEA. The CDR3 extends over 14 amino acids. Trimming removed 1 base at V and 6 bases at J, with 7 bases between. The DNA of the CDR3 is TGTGCCAGCAGCTTAGGCCCGGTTAATTCACCCCTCCACTTT. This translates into CASSLGPVNSPLHF.

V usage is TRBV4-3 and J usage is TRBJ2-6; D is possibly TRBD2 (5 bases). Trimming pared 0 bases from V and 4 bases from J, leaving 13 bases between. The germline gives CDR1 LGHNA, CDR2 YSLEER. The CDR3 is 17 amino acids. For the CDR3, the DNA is TGCGCCAGCAGCCAAGATCCGGGTGGAGGAGGGGCCAACGTCCTGACTTTC. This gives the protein CASSQDPGGGGANVLTF.

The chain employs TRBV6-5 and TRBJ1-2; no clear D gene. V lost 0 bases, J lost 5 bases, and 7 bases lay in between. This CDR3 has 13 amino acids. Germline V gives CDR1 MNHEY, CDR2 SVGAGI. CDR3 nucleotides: TGTGCCAGCAGTTACTCTGCAGTTTATGGCTACACCTTC. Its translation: CASSYSAVYGYTF.

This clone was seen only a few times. DNA for the CDR3: TGTGCCAGCAGCGGAGAGACAGACTCTGGAAACACCATATATTTT. Its protein is CASSGETDSGNTIYF. The chain links TRBV9 to TRBJ1-3; possibly TRBD1 for D (5 bases). Germline V gene sequence: CDR1 SGDLS, CDR2 YYNGEE. There are 15 residues in the CDR3. The V gene lost 3 bases and the J gene lost 0 bases, with 10 bases spanning the gap.

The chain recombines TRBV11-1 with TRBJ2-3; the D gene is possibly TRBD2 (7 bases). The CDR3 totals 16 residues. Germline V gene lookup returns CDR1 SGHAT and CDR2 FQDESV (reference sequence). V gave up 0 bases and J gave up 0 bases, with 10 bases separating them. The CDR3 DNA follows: TGTGCCAGCAGCTTAGCGGGCGGGGGCAGCACAGATACGCAGTATTTT. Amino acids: CASSLAGGGSTDTQYF.

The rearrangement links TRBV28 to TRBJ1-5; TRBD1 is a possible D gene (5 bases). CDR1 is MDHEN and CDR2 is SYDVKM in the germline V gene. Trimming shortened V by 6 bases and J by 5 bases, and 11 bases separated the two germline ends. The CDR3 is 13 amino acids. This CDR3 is CASSRWGDQPQHF. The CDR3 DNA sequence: TGTGCCAGCAGCCGCTGGGGGGATCAGCCCCAGCATTTT.

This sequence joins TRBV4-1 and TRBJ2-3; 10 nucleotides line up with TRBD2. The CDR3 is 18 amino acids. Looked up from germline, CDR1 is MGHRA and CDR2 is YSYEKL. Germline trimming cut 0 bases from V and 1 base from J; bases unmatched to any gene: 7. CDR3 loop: CASSQDGPTSGGTDTQYF. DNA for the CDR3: TGCGCCAGCAGCCAAGACGGTCCAACTAGCGGGGGCACAGATACGCAGTATTTT.